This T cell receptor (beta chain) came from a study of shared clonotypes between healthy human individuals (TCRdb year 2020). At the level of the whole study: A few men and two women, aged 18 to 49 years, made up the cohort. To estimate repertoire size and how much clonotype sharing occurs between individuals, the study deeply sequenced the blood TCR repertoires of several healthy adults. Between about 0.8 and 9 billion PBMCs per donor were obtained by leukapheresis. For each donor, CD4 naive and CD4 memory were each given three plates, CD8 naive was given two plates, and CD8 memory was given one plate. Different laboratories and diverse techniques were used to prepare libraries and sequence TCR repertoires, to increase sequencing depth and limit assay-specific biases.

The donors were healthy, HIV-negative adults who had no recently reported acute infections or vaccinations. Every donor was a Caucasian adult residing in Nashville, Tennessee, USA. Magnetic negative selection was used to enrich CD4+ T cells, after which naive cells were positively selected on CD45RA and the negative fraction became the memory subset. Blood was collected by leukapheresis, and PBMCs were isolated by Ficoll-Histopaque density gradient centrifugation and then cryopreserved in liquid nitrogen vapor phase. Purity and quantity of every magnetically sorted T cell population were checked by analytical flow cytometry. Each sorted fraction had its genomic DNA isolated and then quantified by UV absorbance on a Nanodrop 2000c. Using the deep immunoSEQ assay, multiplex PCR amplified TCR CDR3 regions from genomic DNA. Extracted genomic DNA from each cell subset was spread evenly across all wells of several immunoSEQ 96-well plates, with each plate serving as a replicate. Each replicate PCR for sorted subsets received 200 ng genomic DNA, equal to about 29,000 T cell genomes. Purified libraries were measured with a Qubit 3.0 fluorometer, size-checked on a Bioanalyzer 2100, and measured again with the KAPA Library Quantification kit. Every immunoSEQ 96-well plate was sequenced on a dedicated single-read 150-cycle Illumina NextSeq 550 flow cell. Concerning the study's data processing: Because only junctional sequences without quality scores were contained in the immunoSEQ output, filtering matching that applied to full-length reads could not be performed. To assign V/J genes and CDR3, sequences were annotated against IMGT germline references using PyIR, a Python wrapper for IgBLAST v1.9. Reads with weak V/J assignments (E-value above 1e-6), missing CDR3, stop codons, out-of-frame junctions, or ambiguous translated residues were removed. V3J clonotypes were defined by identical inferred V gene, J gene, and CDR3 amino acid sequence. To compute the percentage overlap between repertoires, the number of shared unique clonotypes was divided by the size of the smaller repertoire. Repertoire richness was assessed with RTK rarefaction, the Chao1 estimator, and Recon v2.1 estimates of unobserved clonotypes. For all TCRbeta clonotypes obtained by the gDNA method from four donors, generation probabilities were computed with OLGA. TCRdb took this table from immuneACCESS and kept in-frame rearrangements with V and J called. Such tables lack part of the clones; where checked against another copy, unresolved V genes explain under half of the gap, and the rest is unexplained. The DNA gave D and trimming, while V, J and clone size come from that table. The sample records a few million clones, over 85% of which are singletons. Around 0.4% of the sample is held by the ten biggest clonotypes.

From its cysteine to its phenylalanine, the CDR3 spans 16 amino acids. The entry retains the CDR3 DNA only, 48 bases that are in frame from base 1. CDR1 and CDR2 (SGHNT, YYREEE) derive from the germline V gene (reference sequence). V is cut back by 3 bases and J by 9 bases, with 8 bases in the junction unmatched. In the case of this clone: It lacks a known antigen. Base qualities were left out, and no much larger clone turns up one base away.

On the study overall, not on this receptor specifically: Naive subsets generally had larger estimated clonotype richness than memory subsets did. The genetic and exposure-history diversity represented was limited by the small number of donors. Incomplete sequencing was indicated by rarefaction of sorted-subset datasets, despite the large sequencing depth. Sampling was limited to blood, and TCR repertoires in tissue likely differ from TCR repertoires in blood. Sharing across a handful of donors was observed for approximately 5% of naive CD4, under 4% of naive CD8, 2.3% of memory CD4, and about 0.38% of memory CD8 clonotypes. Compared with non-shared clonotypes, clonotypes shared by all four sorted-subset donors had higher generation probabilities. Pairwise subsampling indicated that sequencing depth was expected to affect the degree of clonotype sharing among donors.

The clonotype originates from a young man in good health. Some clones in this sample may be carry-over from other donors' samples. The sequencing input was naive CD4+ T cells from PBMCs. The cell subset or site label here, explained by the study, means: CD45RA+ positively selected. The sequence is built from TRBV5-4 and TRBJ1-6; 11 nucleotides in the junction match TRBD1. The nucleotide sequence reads TGTGCCAGCAGCTCGAGGACAGGGGGCGTTGGTTCACCCCTCCACTTT. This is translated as CASSSRTGGVGSPLHF.